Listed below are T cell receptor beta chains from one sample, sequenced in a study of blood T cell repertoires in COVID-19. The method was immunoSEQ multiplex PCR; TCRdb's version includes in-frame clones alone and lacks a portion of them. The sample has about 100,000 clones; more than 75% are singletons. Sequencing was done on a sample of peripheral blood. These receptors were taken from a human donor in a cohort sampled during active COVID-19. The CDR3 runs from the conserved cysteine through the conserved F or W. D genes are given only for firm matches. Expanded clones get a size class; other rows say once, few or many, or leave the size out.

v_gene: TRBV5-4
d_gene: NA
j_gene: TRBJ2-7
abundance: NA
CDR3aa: CASSRYSGYEQYF
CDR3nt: TGTGCCAGCAGCCGATACTCGGGCTACGAGCAGTACTTC

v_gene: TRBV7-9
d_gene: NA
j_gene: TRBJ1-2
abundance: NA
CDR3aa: CASTKLRAGGGYTF
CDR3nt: TGTGCCAGCACGAAGCTCCGGGCCGGGGGTGGCTACACCTTC

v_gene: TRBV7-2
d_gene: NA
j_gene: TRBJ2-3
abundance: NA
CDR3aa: CASDPGLTDTQYF
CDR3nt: TGTGCCAGCGACCCGGGACTCACAGATACGCAGTATTTT

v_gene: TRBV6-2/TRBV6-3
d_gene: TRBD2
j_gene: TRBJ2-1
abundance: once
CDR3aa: CASSPPGTRIVNEQFF
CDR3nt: TGTGCCAGCAGTCCGCCCGGGACTAGGATTGTCAATGAGCAGTTCTTC

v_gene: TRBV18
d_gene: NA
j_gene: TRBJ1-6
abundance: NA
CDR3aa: CASSPVNNSPLHF
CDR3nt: TGTGCCAGCTCACCAGTTAATAATTCACCCCTCCACTTT

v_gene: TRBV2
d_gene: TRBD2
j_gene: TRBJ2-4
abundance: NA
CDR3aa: CASKRAGGPSNIQYF
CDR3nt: TGTGCCAGCAAAAGAGCGGGAGGGCCGAGTAACATTCAGTACTTC

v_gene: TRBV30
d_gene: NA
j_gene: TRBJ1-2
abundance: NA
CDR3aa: CAWSVLSGYGYTF
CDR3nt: TGTGCCTGGAGTGTACTGAGTGGCTATGGCTACACCTTC

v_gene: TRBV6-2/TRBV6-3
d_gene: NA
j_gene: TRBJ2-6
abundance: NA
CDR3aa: CASSRQGREANVLTF
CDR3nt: TGTGCCAGCAGTCGACAGGGGAGGGAGGCCAACGTCCTGACTTTC

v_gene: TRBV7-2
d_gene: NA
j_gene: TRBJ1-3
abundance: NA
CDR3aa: CASSFSGHLFNSGNTIYF
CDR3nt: TGTGCCAGCAGCTTCTCGGGACACCTATTTAACTCTGGAAACACCATATATTTT

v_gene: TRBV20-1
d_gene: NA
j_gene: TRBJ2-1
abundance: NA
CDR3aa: CSAKTGTEQFF
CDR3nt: TGCAGTGCAAAAACAGGGACTGAGCAGTTCTTC

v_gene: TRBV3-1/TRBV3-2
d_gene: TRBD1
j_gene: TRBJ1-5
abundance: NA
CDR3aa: CASSYGQGRIQPQHF
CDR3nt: TGTGCCAGCAGTTACGGACAGGGGAGAATACAGCCCCAGCATTTT

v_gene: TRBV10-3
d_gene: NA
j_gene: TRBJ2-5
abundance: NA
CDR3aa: CAIRETLADETQYF
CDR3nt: TGTGCCATCAGAGAAACGCTAGCTGACGAGACCCAGTACTTC

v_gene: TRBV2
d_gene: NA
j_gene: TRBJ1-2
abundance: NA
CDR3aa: CASSKGQGGSYGYTF
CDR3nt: TGTGCCAGCAGTAAGGGCCAGGGAGGATCCTATGGCTACACCTTC

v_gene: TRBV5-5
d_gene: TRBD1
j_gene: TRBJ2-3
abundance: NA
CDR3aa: CASSYVTGVADTQYF
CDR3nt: TGTGCCAGCAGCTACGTGACAGGGGTTGCAGATACGCAGTATTTT

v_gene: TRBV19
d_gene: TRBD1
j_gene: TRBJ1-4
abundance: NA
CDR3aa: CASRDRRGEKLFF
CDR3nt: TGTGCCAGTAGGGACAGGCGGGGTGAAAAACTGTTTTTT

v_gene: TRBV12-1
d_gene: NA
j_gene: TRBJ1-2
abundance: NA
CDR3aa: CASSCLTGEGGYTF
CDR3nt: TGTGCCAGCAGCTGCCTTACAGGGGAAGGTGGCTACACCTTC

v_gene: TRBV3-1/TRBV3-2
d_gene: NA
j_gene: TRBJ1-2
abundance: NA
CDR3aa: CASSQDPQGIGGYTF
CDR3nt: TGTGCCAGCAGCCAAGATCCACAGGGAATAGGGGGCTACACCTTC

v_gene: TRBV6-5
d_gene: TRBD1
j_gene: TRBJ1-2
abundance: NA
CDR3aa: CASSRTGVDYTF
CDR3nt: TGTGCCAGCAGCAGGACAGGGGTCGACTACACCTTC

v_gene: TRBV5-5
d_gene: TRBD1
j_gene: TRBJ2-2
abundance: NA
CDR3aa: CASSLAKGASRGELFF
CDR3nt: TGTGCCAGCAGCTTGGCCAAGGGGGCATCTCGCGGGGAGCTGTTTTTT

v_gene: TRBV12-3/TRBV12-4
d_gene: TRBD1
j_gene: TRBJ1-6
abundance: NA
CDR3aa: CASRGQYNSPLHF
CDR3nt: TGTGCCAGCAGGGGACAGTATAATTCACCCCTCCACTTT

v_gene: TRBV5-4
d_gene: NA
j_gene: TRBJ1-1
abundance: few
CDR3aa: CASSHDRNTEAFF
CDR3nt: TGTGCCAGCAGCCATGACAGGAACACTGAAGCTTTCTTT

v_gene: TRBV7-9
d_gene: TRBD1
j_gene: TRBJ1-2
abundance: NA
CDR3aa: CASSTGTENYGYTF
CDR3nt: TGTGCCAGCAGCACGGGGACAGAGAACTATGGCTACACCTTC

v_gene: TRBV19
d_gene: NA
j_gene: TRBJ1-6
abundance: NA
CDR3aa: CASSIGREVGSPLHF
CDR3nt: TGTGCCAGTAGTATTGGCAGGGAGGTGGGGTCACCCCTCCACTTT

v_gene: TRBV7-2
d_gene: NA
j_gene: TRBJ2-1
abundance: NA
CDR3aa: CASSFSRPNEQFF
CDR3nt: TGTGCCAGCAGCTTTTCTAGGCCGAATGAGCAGTTCTTC

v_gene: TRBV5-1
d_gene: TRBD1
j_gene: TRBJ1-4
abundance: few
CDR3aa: CASSLGPGTGANEKLFF
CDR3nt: TGCGCCAGCAGCCTGGGTCCCGGGACAGGGGCTAATGAAAAACTGTTTTTT

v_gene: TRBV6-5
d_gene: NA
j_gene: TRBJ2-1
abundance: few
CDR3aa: CASRFTHSYNEQFF
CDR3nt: TGTGCCAGCAGATTCACCCACAGCTACAATGAGCAGTTCTTC

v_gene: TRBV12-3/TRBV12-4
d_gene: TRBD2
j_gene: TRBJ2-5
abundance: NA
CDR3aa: CASSLGLAETQYF
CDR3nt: TGTGCCAGCAGTCTGGGACTAGCGGAGACCCAGTACTTC

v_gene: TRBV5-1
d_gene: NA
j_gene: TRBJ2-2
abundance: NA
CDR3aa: CASSLGLARNTGELFF
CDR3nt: TGCGCCAGCAGCTTGGGGCTAGCGAGGAACACCGGGGAGCTGTTTTTT

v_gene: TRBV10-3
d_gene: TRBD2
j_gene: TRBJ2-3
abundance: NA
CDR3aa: CAVGDTRLAGGPGTDTQYF
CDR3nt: TGTGCCGTGGGGGATACGAGACTAGCGGGAGGGCCGGGCACAGATACGCAGTATTTT

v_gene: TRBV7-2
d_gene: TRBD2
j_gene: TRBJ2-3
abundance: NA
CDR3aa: CASSLWRGRTDTQYF
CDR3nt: TGTGCCAGCAGCTTATGGCGGGGGAGGACAGATACGCAGTATTTT

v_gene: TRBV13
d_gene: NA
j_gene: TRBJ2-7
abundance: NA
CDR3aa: CASSPVTGSYEQYF
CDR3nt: TGTGCCAGCAGCCCAGTCACCGGGTCCTACGAGCAGTACTTC

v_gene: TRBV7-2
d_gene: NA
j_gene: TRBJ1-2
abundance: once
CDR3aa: CASSLNPTKSAGSNYGYTF
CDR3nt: TGTGCCAGCAGCTTAAACCCCACGAAATCGGCGGGGTCTAACTATGGCTACACCTTC

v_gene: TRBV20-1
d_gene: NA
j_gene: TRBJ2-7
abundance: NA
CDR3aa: CSASRAYEQYF
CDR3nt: TGCAGTGCTAGTCGGGCCTACGAGCAGTACTTC

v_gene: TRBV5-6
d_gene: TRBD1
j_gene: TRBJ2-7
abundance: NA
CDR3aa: CASSRDSRYEQYF
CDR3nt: TGTGCCAGCAGCAGGGACAGTAGGTACGAGCAGTACTTC

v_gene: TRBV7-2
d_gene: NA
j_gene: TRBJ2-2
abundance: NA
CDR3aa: CASSTRRLGTGELFF
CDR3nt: TGTGCCAGCAGCACGCGCCGCCTAGGCACCGGGGAGCTGTTTTTT